One T cell receptor beta chain is described in this entry. It has no known antigen specificity. One base away there is no much larger clone; base qualities are not given. In the germline V gene (reference sequence), CDR1 corresponds to GTSNPN and CDR2 to SVGIG. A distance of 6 bases separates the germline ends of V and J, which lose 1 base and 2 bases respectively. The CDR3 sequence holds 12 residues, the cysteine and phenylalanine included. This entry keeps only the CDR3 DNA: 36 bases, framed from base 1. The library relied on the immunoSEQ multiplex PCR assay. In TCRdb, the immuneACCESS table is reduced to in-frame sequences with V and J assigned. These tables do not hold every clone; where another copy was compared, an unresolved V gene accounts for under half, and the others remain unexplained. The sample contains fewer than 60,000 clones, about 95% of them found a single time. About 2.4% of the sample goes to the ten largest clones.

This sample was taken from a study of control samples from healthy donors and cancer patients (dated by TCRdb to 2018 to 2021). This receptor was identified in a man in his thirties or forties in good health. Sequences were obtained from blood. The chain is encoded by TRBV30 joined to TRBJ2-7; the D gene is perhaps TRBD1, on 6 matching bases. The CDR3 sequence is CAWSGTAYEQYF. The nucleotide sequence is TGTGCCTGGAGTGGGACAGCCTACGAGCAGTACTTC.